The 18 T cell receptor beta chains given below trace back to one sample, sequenced in a study of blood T cells in healthy people across ages. It was with a sample-barcoded 5' primer and a J-beta primer mix that a second PCR of about 7 to 12 cycles was run. TCRdb itself ran the 5' RACE reads through MiXCR, one entry per CDR3 protein. The sample carries about 1 million distinct CDR3 sequences, more than 35% recorded once. The source material was blood. The source of these receptors is a woman aged 60-75 years in good health.

The chain is built from TRBV9 and TRBJ2-6; perhaps TRBD2 as D (7 bases). Trimming pared 5 bases from V and 3 bases from J, leaving 27 bases between. The length of the CDR3 is 20 residues. Germline V gene data show CDR1 as SGDLS and CDR2 as YYNGEE. CDR3 nucleotides: TGTGCCAGCAGTCTAGATGGGGGGGGCCCCCTAGTCGGTGGGGCCAACGTCCTGACTTTC. This codes for CASSLDGGGPLVGGANVLTF.

This clonotype was counted between two and nine times. CDR3 region: CASSLGDSMSYEQYF. Written as DNA, the CDR3 is TGTGCCAGCAGCTTGGGTGACAGTATGTCCTACGAGCAGTACTTC. This chain uses TRBV5-5 with TRBJ2-7, with D possibly matching TRBD1 (5 bases). In germline, CDR1 is SGHKS, CDR2 YYEKEE (reference sequence). Deletions cut 0 bases from V and 1 base from J, with 11 bases between. CDR3 length: 15 residues.

This chain joins TRBV18 and TRBJ2-7; D might be TRBD1 (5 bases). Trimming took off 4 bases at V and 2 bases at J, with 12 bases between the two ends. CDR3 length: 14 residues. The germline gives CDR1 KGHSH, CDR2 LQKENI. This CDR3 reads CASSRAGKTYEQYF. The DNA for the CDR3 is TGTGCCAGCTCACGGGCAGGGAAAACCTACGAGCAGTACTTC. The complete variable domain, with remaining parts taken from reference TRBV18 and TRBJ2-7, reads NAGVMQNPRHLVRRRGQEARLRCSPMKGHSHVYWYRQLPEEGLKFMVYLQKENIIDESGMPKERFSAEFPKEGPSILRIQQVVRGDSAAYFCASSRAGKTYEQYFGPGTRLTVT.

The genes are TRBV7-9 and TRBJ2-1, with D maybe TRBD1 (5 bases). The length of the CDR3 is 15 residues. V was trimmed by 0 bases and J by 9 bases, leaving 15 bases between them. Per the germline V gene, CDR1 is SEHNR and CDR2 is FQNEAQ (reference sequence). CDR3 sequence: CASSLAGLGVAEQFF. Here the CDR3 DNA reads TGTGCCAGCAGCTTAGCGGGGTTAGGGGTGGCTGAGCAGTTCTTC. Complete variable domain (other parts from reference TRBV7-9 and TRBJ2-1): DTGVSQNPRHKITKRGQNVTFRCDPISEHNRLYWYRQTLGQGPEFLTYFQNEAQLEKSRLLSDRFSAERPKGSFSTLEIQRTEQGDSAMYLCASSLAGLGVAEQFFGPGTRLTVL.

This clonotype was observed a few times. The chain is built from TRBV20-1 and TRBJ2-1; TRBD2 matches at 7 bases. With 3 bases clipped from V and 4 bases from J, the junction kept 12 bases outside the gene matches. The CDR3 loop spans 16 amino acids. Per germline, CDR1 DFQATT and CDR2 SNEGSKA (reference sequence). The CDR3 nucleotides read TGCAGTGCTAGTGAGCGGGACCGCCAGGCATACAATGAGCAGTTCTTC. It codes for CSASERDRQAYNEQFF.

J is TRBJ2-5 and V is TRBV18; 8 nucleotides align to TRBD2. This CDR3 has 16 residues. Germline-derived CDR1 and CDR2 are KGHSH and LQKENI. The V and J ends lost 3 bases and 2 bases, in that order; junction bases with no gene match: 8. The CDR3 DNA reads as TGTGCCAGCTCACCGAAGACTAGCGAGCTTCAAGAGACCCAGTACTTC. It is translated as CASSPKTSELQETQYF.

This clonotype was counted a few times. V gene TRBV7-2 combines with J gene TRBJ2-7, with no clear D. V lost 2 bases and J 4 bases, leaving 15 bases between the germline ends. The CDR3 is 15 residues long. CDR1 and CDR2 (germline): SGHTA, FQGNSA. The CDR3 nucleotides are TGTGCCAGCAGCTTAAGATCGGCCGGTCGGTACGAGCAGTACTTC. Its translation is CASSLRSAGRYEQYF.

V and J are TRBV19 and TRBJ2-1; D may correspond to TRBD1 or TRBD2 (6 bases each). CDR3 length: 16 amino acids. Germline CDR1 reads LNHDA; CDR2 reads SQIVND (reference sequence). V was shortened by 3 bases and J by 2 bases, with 14 bases between the two germline ends. The CDR3, as DNA: TGTGCCAGTAGTATGAGGGGGGCGGGCCCCTACAATGAGCAGTTCTTC. It yields the protein CASSMRGAGPYNEQFF.

The rearrangement joins TRBV5-1 to TRBJ2-7, with D perhaps being TRBD1 or TRBD2 (5 bases each). This CDR3 comprises 14 residues. CDR1 and CDR2 from the germline V gene are SGHRS and YFSETQ. The germline V and J ends were trimmed by 10 bases and 4 bases, with 21 bases remaining between them. The CDR3 coding sequence is TGCGCCGTACTCCGGGACCTCAAGTGGTACGAGCAGTACTTC. Translation gives CAVLRDLKWYEQYF.

This clonotype showed up just a few times. This chain joins TRBV6-6 and TRBJ2-1; TRBD1 might be the D (6 bases). The ends were cut back, 11 bases at V and 8 bases at J, with 19 bases in the middle. The CDR3 runs 13 residues. The V gene's germline CDR1 is MNHNY and CDR2 SVGAGI (reference sequence). The CDR3 sequence: CAAQGGFLDEQFF. The CDR3 bases are TGTGCCGCCCAAGGGGGATTCCTGGATGAGCAGTTCTTC.

This chain's CDR3 is CSARRSDNEQFF. CDR3 coding DNA: TGCAGTGCAAGACGGTCTGACAATGAGCAGTTCTTC. This chain uses TRBV20-1 with TRBJ2-1; no reliable D call. The CDR3 spans 12 residues. Germline V gene data show CDR1 as DFQATT and CDR2 as SNEGSKA (reference sequence). Trimming took off 6 bases at V and 5 bases at J, with 11 bases between the two ends.

V usage is TRBV20-1 and J usage is TRBJ2-1, with 14 nucleotides matching TRBD2. Germline V gene lookup returns CDR1 DFQATT and CDR2 SNEGSKA (reference sequence). The CDR3 has 15 amino acids. Trimming took 6 bases from V and 9 from J; bases not matched to a gene: 10. The CDR3 DNA follows: TGCAGTGCCAGGAAAGGGACTAGCGGGAGTAGTGAGCAGTTCTTC. The encoded protein is CSARKGTSGSSEQFF.

The chain recombines TRBV5-1 with TRBJ2-1, with 10 bases fitting TRBD2. CDR1 SGHRS and CDR2 YFSETQ come from the germline V gene. CDR3 length: 15 residues. V was clipped by 3 bases and J by 6 bases; unmatched bases: 6. The CDR3 coding sequence is TGCGCCAGCAGCTCCCTAGCGGGAGCCTTCAATGAGCAGTTCTTC. Protein product: CASSSLAGAFNEQFF.

The chain carries TRBV27 and TRBJ2-1; 9 bases agree with TRBD1. The germline gives CDR1 MNHEY, CDR2 SMNVEV (reference sequence). CDR3 length equals 15 residues. V lost 6 bases, J lost 8 bases, and 11 bases stayed unmatched. Written as DNA, the CDR3 is TGTGCCAGCAGCTCCCTCGGGACAGGGCCGGATGAGCAGTTCTTC. Translated: CASSSLGTGPDEQFF.

DNA of the CDR3: TGTGCCAGCAGCCGAGGGGGGATGAGCACAGATACGCAGTATTTT. Its translation is CASSRGGMSTDTQYF. The chain couples TRBV11-2 to TRBJ2-3; D possibly matches TRBD1 or TRBD2 (6 bases each). The CDR3 spans 15 residues. The ends were cut back, 5 bases at V and 0 bases at J, with 12 bases in the middle. Germline V gives CDR1 SGHAT, CDR2 FQNNGV.

The rearrangement uses TRBV24-1 and TRBJ2-3; the D gene could be TRBD1 or TRBD2 (5 bases each). Germline CDR1 reads KGHDR; CDR2 reads SFDVKD. This CDR3 region has 16 residues. The V end was cut by 3 bases, the J end by 4 bases, with 16 bases between. CDR3 region: CATSDAGTAFADTQYF. CDR3 bases: TGTGCCACCAGTGATGCTGGGACCGCTTTTGCAGATACGCAGTATTTT.

The V call is TRBV30, the J call TRBJ1-2, with 8 bases fitting TRBD1. Unmatched junction bases numbered 10, after V lost 3 bases and J lost 4 bases. The CDR3 spans 15 residues. CDR1 and CDR2 from the germline V gene are GTSNPN and SVGIG (reference sequence). The CDR3 DNA sequence: TGTGCCTGGAGCCCCCAGGGGGCCGGGACCTATGGCTACACCTTC. This sequence encodes CAWSPQGAGTYGYTF.

V is TRBV9 and J is TRBJ2-1; D could derive from TRBD1 or TRBD2 (5 bases each). With 4 bases removed from V and 0 bases from J, the gap between germline ends came to 14 bases. CDR3 length: 16 amino acids. CDR1 and CDR2 from the germline V gene are SGDLS and YYNGEE. The CDR3 DNA follows: TGTGCCAGCAGCTCACGGGGCGGCGGCTCCTACAATGAGCAGTTCTTC. Translation gives CASSSRGGGSYNEQFF.